This T cell receptor (beta chain) derives from a study of blood T cells in healthy people across ages. Each sample yielded at least 7 million isolated PBMCs. Trimming pared 8 bases from V and 1 base from J, leaving 11 bases between. This CDR3 has 13 residues. The V gene's germline CDR1 is MNHEY and CDR2 SVGEGT. It was with a sample-barcoded 5' primer and a J-beta primer mix that a second PCR of about 6 to 12 cycles was run. TCRdb used MiXCR to reprocess the 5' RACE reads, holding one entry per CDR3 protein. The profile shows around 1.5 million distinct CDR3 sequences, approximately 59% of them singletons.

V and J are TRBV6-2 or TRBV6-3 and TRBJ1-1; D gene ambiguous. This sequence originates from a man aged 18 to 35 in good health. Sequenced: blood. The CDR3 loop reads CASQEDGNTEAFF. The CDR3 nucleotides are TGTGCCAGCCAAGAAGACGGGAACACTGAAGCTTTCTTT.